This TCR beta chain came from a study of cytomegalovirus exposure and HLA in healthy donors. V lost 1 base to trimming and J lost 4 bases, with 11 bases between them. Germline V gene data show CDR1 as SEHNR and CDR2 as FQNEAQ (reference sequence). CDR3 length equals 15 residues. Study results and limitations: HLA allele associations emerged for fewer than 20,000 TCR beta sequences in a later analysis, at 0.05 false discovery rate.

Of note for this clone: What it binds is not known.

The PCR made use of 60 Vbeta and 13 Jbeta primers. Method: immunoSEQ multiplex PCR; TCRdb's copy keeps in-frame clones and lacks some. Of about 140,000 clones listed, approximately 82% were seen once; the top ten hold around 3%. This receptor was taken from a man aged 18 to 30 in good health and CMV-seropositive. The rearrangement links TRBV7-9 to TRBJ2-1; a possible D gene is TRBD2 (6 bases). Sequencing input: PBMCs. The CDR3 sequence is CASSLGGAQYNEQFF. The CDR3 DNA reads TGTGCCAGCAGCTTAGGCGGGGCTCAGTACAATGAGCAGTTCTTC.